A single sample gave rise to the 30 T cell receptor beta chains below, sequenced in a study of T-cell memory formation after mild COVID-19. TCRdb analysed the 5' RACE reads with MiXCR anew, one entry per CDR3 protein. The table lists over 250,000 distinct CDR3 sequences, approximately 15% of them singletons, with around a fifth in the top ten. Sequenced sample: PBMCs or a T cell subset sorted from them (not recorded which). The receptors were sampled from a man aged 18-30 years who had mild COVID-19 (a few samples of this study predate the infection). Cell type and time point are not known.

Only a few counts were recorded for this clonotype. The rearrangement links TRBV6-2 or TRBV6-3 to TRBJ2-1; 7 bases match TRBD1. Germline-derived CDR1 and CDR2 are MNHEY and SVGEGT. J was trimmed by 8 bases and V by 7 bases; bases with no gene match: 8. The CDR3 runs to 13 residues. The CDR3 loop reads CASIKQGWHEQFF. In nucleotides, the CDR3 is TGTGCCAGCATAAAACAGGGGTGGCATGAGCAGTTCTTC.

This clonotype appeared a few times. The gene calls are TRBV5-1 and TRBJ2-7; TRBD2 is a possible D gene (6 bases). Trimming removed 1 base from V and 9 bases from J, with 29 bases in between. The CDR3 consists of 18 residues. In germline, CDR1 is SGHRS, CDR2 YFSETQ. DNA of the CDR3: TGCGCCAGCAGCTTGTCGATTTCGGGGGTCGGAACCGGGCGGGGGCAGTACTTC. Residues: CASSLSISGVGTGRGQYF.

The chain employs TRBV6-6 and TRBJ1-5; D is perhaps TRBD1 (5 bases). The germline CDR1 and CDR2 sequences are MNHNY and SVGAGI (reference sequence). The ends were cut back, 10 bases at V and 3 bases at J, with 16 bases in the middle. CDR3 length: 14 amino acids. Here the CDR3 DNA reads TGTGCCATTTGGGCAGGGCTTCACAATCAGCCCCAGCATTTT. Translating gives CAIWAGLHNQPQHF.

This clonotype was observed a few times. The chain employs TRBV29-1 and TRBJ1-1; perhaps TRBD1 as D (5 bases). This CDR3 region has 15 residues. Germline values: CDR1 SQVTM, CDR2 ANQGSEA. Trimming removed 7 bases from V and 0 bases from J, with 18 bases in between. The CDR3 is CSGGGGWAMNTEAFF. The CDR3 nucleotides are TGCAGCGGTGGGGGAGGGTGGGCAATGAACACTGAAGCTTTCTTT.

The rearrangement uses TRBV20-1 and TRBJ1-5; a weak D match, TRBD1 (5 bases). The CDR3 loop spans 14 amino acids. Per germline, CDR1 DFQATT and CDR2 SNEGSKA (reference sequence). V was pared by 3 bases and J by 6 bases, with 15 bases between. Here the CDR3 DNA reads TGCAGTGCTAGCACATGGGGTCAGGGTCAGCCCCAGCATTTT. It yields the protein CSASTWGQGQPQHF.

This clonotype was counted between two and nine times. The J gene is TRBJ1-1, the V gene TRBV20-1; D might be TRBD1 (6 bases). Germline V gene data show CDR1 as DFQATT and CDR2 as SNEGSKA (reference sequence). Trimming removed 3 bases at V and 5 bases at J, with 13 bases between. This CDR3 region has 13 residues. The CDR3 bases are TGCAGTGCTAGTGGACCTACAGGGACTGAAGCTTTCTTT. It codes for CSASGPTGTEAFF.

This clonotype was detected a few times. V and J are TRBV4-1 and TRBJ1-4; D is perhaps TRBD1 (5 bases). Per the germline V gene, CDR1 is MGHRA and CDR2 is YSYEKL. V lost 1 base to trimming and J lost 1 base, with 10 bases between them. The CDR3 extends over 16 amino acids. CDR3 region: CASSQGRGRTNEKLFF. CDR3 DNA: TGCGCCAGCAGCCAAGGCCGGGGCCGAACTAATGAAAAACTGTTTTTT.

There are a few counts of this clonotype. The chain employs TRBV15 and TRBJ1-5; no reliable D call. This CDR3 spans 16 amino acids. CDR1 LNHNV and CDR2 YYDKDF come from the germline V gene (reference sequence). Trimming removed 4 bases from V and 0 bases from J, with 13 bases in between. The CDR3 DNA reads as TGTGCCACCAGCACCGGAACGGTCGGTAGCAATCAGCCCCAGCATTTT. Translation: CATSTGTVGSNQPQHF.

This clonotype was seen more than once but under ten times. This chain links TRBV12-3 or TRBV12-4 with TRBJ2-1; D remains ambiguous. Trimming cost V 1 base and J 3 bases, with 10 bases left between them. This CDR3 is built from 15 residues. CDR3 amino acids: CASSLGPPSYNEQFF. CDR3 bases: TGTGCCAGCAGTTTAGGGCCCCCCAGCTACAATGAGCAGTTCTTC.

This clonotype was seen only a few times. V gene TRBV7-9 combines with J gene TRBJ1-2; TRBD1 matches 7 bases. Germline assignment: CDR1 SEHNR and CDR2 FQNEAQ (reference sequence). The CDR3 runs to 15 residues. Trimming at V came to 4 bases and at J to 5 bases, leaving 10 bases not matched to a gene. The DNA of the CDR3 is TGTGCCAGCAGCTCGAGGCGGGACAGTGGGTATGGCTACACCTTC. This gives the protein CASSSRRDSGYGYTF. Full variable domain (remainder filled in from reference TRBV7-9 and TRBJ1-2): DTGVSQNPRHKITKRGQNVTFRCDPISEHNRLYWYRQTLGQGPEFLTYFQNEAQLEKSRLLSDRFSAERPKGSFSTLEIQRTEQGDSAMYLCASSSRRDSGYGYTFGSGTRLTVV.

Only a few counts were recorded for this clonotype. The gene calls are TRBV28 and TRBJ2-4, with 8 bases matching TRBD2. The CDR3 has 14 amino acids. After removal of 3 bases from V and 11 bases from J, the junction contained 9 bases not matched to a gene. The V gene's germline CDR1 is MDHEN and CDR2 SYDVKM. The CDR3 bases are TGTGCCAGCAGTTTTCGGAGTAGCGGGGAGCTTCAGTACTTC. This encodes CASSFRSSGELQYF.

J is TRBJ1-1 and V is TRBV28, with D possibly matching TRBD1 (6 bases). The CDR3 spans 12 residues. Germline values: CDR1 MDHEN, CDR2 SYDVKM. The germline V and J ends were trimmed by 2 bases and 12 bases, with 13 bases remaining between them. The CDR3 DNA reads as TGTGCCAGCAGTTTAGGTTGGGGGGCGACTTTCTTT. It codes for CASSLGWGATFF.

The chain is built from TRBV7-3 and TRBJ2-2; D gene ambiguous. Germline CDR1 reads SGHTA; CDR2 reads FQGTGA. There are 13 residues in the CDR3. Deletions cut 7 bases from V and 3 bases from J, with 9 bases between. The CDR3: CASTAQHTGELFF. The CDR3 nucleotides read TGTGCCAGCACCGCACAGCACACCGGGGAGCTGTTTTTT.

This clonotype occurred many times. The chain couples TRBV6-5 to TRBJ1-3, with D unclear. CDR1 is MNHEY, CDR2 SVGAGI, per germline. V gave up 6 bases and J gave up 0 bases, with 12 bases separating them. This CDR3 contains 15 residues. The CDR3 region has the DNA TGTGCCAGCAGGGGAGGCAGTATCTCTGGAAACACCATATATTTT. Translated: CASRGGSISGNTIYF.

The chain uses TRBV12-3 or TRBV12-4 and TRBJ2-3; 11 bases align to TRBD1. The length of the CDR3 is 15 residues. Trimming cost V 4 bases and J 7 bases; bases outside gene matches: 7. CDR3 nucleotides: TGTGCCAGCAGTTATGGACAGGGGGCGGGTTATACGCAGTATTTT. Its protein product is CASSYGQGAGYTQYF.

This clonotype was observed a handful of times. The genes are TRBV11-2 and TRBJ1-5, with no clear D. Trimming removed 1 base at V and 9 bases at J, with 7 bases between. The V gene's germline CDR1 is SGHAT and CDR2 FQNNGV. The CDR3 contains 12 residues. CDR3 in DNA: TGTGCCAGCAGCTTAGGGTCGGGGCCCCAGCATTTT. Residues: CASSLGSGPQHF.

This clonotype was seen at least ten times. The rearrangement links TRBV6-5 to TRBJ2-7, with D possibly called TRBD1 or TRBD2 (6 bases each). Trimming cost V 4 bases and J 12 bases, with 22 bases left between them. In germline, CDR1 is MNHEY, CDR2 SVGAGI. This CDR3 is built from 14 residues. The CDR3, as DNA: TGTGCCAGCAGTTCGGATGTCGGAACAGGGAGGTGGTACGTC. This sequence encodes CASSSDVGTGRWYV.

This clonotype was counted between two and nine times. J is TRBJ1-2 and V is TRBV20-1; D perhaps matches TRBD1 (5 bases). The CDR3 is 9 amino acids. Germline V gene data show CDR1 as DFQATT and CDR2 as SNEGSKA (reference sequence). The CDR3 here is CRPGGGYTF. DNA of the CDR3: TGCAGACCCGGGGGTGGCTACACCTTC.

The chain couples TRBV6-6 to TRBJ1-2; TRBD1 matches 7 bases. Looked up from germline, CDR1 is MNHNY and CDR2 is SVGAGI (reference sequence). This CDR3 comprises 13 residues. The ends lost 5 bases at V and 6 bases at J; junction bases unmatched: 6. The CDR3 DNA reads as TGTGCCAGCAGTCTCCCAGGGGGGGATGGCTACACCTTC. Amino acids: CASSLPGGDGYTF.

This clonotype was detected a few times. V gene TRBV4-1 combines with J gene TRBJ1-1, with TRBD1 identical over 7 bases. The CDR3 length is 14 residues. After removal of 1 base from V and 4 bases from J, the junction contained 3 bases not matched to a gene. CDR1 is MGHRA, CDR2 YSYEKL, per germline. The CDR3 sequence: CASSQGEGATEAFF. The CDR3, as DNA: TGCGCCAGCAGCCAAGGGGAGGGGGCCACTGAAGCTTTCTTT.

This clonotype was observed a few times. V usage is TRBV4-3 and J usage is TRBJ1-2; D is uncertain. Germline assignment: CDR1 LGHNA and CDR2 YSLEER. Trimming removed 0 bases at V and 4 bases at J, with 15 bases between. The CDR3 sequence is 16 residues long. CDR3 protein: CASSQDYLRPGYGYTF. CDR3 DNA sequence: TGCGCCAGCAGCCAAGACTACTTACGGCCAGGCTATGGCTACACCTTC.

CDR3 DNA sequence: TGTGCCAGCAGCCAATCGGTCCAGGGCTCGTCCTACGAGCAGTACGTC. Residues: CASSQSVQGSSYEQYV. The chain joins TRBV16 to TRBJ2-7, with a weak D call TRBD1 (5 bases). V shed 0 bases and J shed 1 base, with 13 bases lying between them. The CDR3 covers 16 residues. Germline CDR1 reads KGHSY; CDR2 reads FQNENV.

In its sample, this clonotype was seen a few times. The chain links TRBV10-3 to TRBJ2-7; D is tentatively TRBD1 or TRBD2 (5 bases each). The V and J ends lost 1 base and 0 bases respectively, with 10 bases between them. The CDR3 loop spans 15 amino acids. CDR1 ENHRY and CDR2 SYGVKD come from the germline V gene. DNA of the CDR3: TGTGCCATCAGTGAGTACTCAGGGAGCTCCTACGAGCAGTACTTC. Translated, it gives CAISEYSGSSYEQYF.

This clonotype was detected a few times. Written as DNA, the CDR3 is TGCAGCGCCTACCTGGGGACAGGGAACACTGAAGCTTTCTTT. Translating gives CSAYLGTGNTEAFF. J is TRBJ1-1 and V is TRBV29-1; 8 bases are shared with TRBD1. The V gene's germline CDR1 is SQVTM and CDR2 ANQGSEA. Losses at the gene ends were 7 bases for V and 1 base for J; bases not matched to a gene: 8. The CDR3 contains 14 residues.

Ten or more counts support this clonotype. The chain joins TRBV10-3 to TRBJ2-7; D call uncertain. The CDR3 extends over 15 amino acids. Per germline, CDR1 ENHRY and CDR2 SYGVKD. Trimming removed 3 bases from V and 0 bases from J, with 12 bases in between. This CDR3 is CAISDPDHSSYEQYF. CDR3 nucleotides: TGTGCCATCAGTGATCCGGACCATAGCTCCTACGAGCAGTACTTC.

This clonotype was detected a few times. V usage is TRBV12-5 and J usage is TRBJ2-2; possible D gene TRBD2, 6 bases. CDR1 is LGHNT and CDR2 is FRNRAP in the germline V gene. CDR3 size: 12 residues. V shed 7 bases and J shed 14 bases, with 17 bases lying between them. In DNA form, the CDR3 reads TGTGCTAGTGTCGTCGAACGGGGGTTCCTGTTTTTT. It yields the protein CASVVERGFLFF.

This clonotype occurred many times. The genes are TRBV5-6 and TRBJ1-1; a weak D match, TRBD1 (5 bases). Trimming took off 4 bases at V and 4 bases at J, with 8 bases between the two ends. The CDR3 totals 12 residues. From germline, CDR1 is SGHDT and CDR2 YYEEEE. The CDR3 sequence: CASSLGVTEAFF. Written as DNA, the CDR3 is TGTGCCAGCAGCCTGGGGGTCACTGAAGCTTTCTTT.

Only a few counts were recorded for this clonotype. V gene TRBV6-5 combines with J gene TRBJ1-1; D is perhaps TRBD1 (5 bases). Trimming removed 6 bases from V and 3 bases from J, with 20 bases in between. Germline-derived CDR1 and CDR2 are MNHEY and SVGAGI. The CDR3 runs 16 residues. The CDR3 DNA reads as TGTGCCAGCAGCCAAGGACCCTATAGAGGGGACACTGAAGCTTTCTTT. It codes for CASSQGPYRGDTEAFF.

The chain combines TRBV7-9 with TRBJ1-2, with D possibly matching TRBD1 (6 bases). Germline CDR1 SEHNR, CDR2 FQNEAQ (reference sequence). The CDR3 extends over 14 amino acids. V was pared by 2 bases and J by 6 bases, with 13 bases between. CDR3 sequence (DNA): TGTGCCAGCAGCTTACCACAGGGTCTGGATGGCTACACCTTC. Translating it yields CASSLPQGLDGYTF.

The table lists this clonotype with a few counts. The chain uses TRBV6-5 and TRBJ1-5; 7 bases map to TRBD1. V lost 2 bases to trimming and J lost 0 bases; unmatched junction nucleotides: 7. The CDR3 sequence is 17 residues long. The germline V gene has CDR1 MNHEY and CDR2 SVGAGI. The CDR3 spells CASSYPRQGDSNQPQHF. CDR3 coding DNA: TGTGCCAGCAGTTACCCTCGACAGGGAGATAGCAATCAGCCCCAGCATTTT.